This T cell receptor (beta chain) was sequenced during a study of cytomegalovirus exposure and HLA in healthy donors listed by TCRdb under 2017. Context from the whole study: In an earlier analysis of 550 to 750 of the donors, under 300 Gb of sequence data and some 120 million unique TCR beta sequences from 150 million to 200 million T cells were reported. To predict cytomegalovirus infection status, the study brought together high-throughput TCR immunosequencing, statistical association of individual TCRs with disease status, and machine learning. Alongside the repertoire data, information on donor age, sex, ethnicity and CMV serostatus was compiled. In addition to the first cohort of several hundred subjects, a separate validation cohort of 120 different subjects was used. Typing coverage varied by locus: about 629-630 donors for A, B, C, DRB1 and DQB1; 522 for DQA1; more than 600 for DPA1; roughly 470 for DPB1. Among the approximately 400 genotyped donors, around 81% belonged to the genetic ancestry cluster associated with self-reported Caucasian donors. Across around 400 genotyped donors of the cohort, an average of roughly 230,000 unique TCR beta nucleotide sequences per donor were sequenced, and roughly 18% of those sequences were non-productive. Rather than using new phenotypic data, the later analysis identified candidate immune exposures from TCR beta sequences and from how often those sequences occurred across donors. An early release covering roughly 600 HLA-typed donors comprised about 300 gigabases of sequencing data and tens of millions of unique TCR sequences. Using immunosequencing, the study profiled T cell repertoires from 666 subjects and related those repertoires to cytomegalovirus serostatus. To study patterns of TCR occurrence, a later analysis re-analyzed previously published TCR beta repertoires from more than 550 donors and added high-resolution HLA genotyping. The aim of the study was to test whether cataloging public T cell receptors could identify signatures of past pathogen exposure. A few DR-DQ haplotypes were treated as single units for association and clustering because of strong linkage in the cohort. To decide whether each TCR beta V gene segment behaved as functional or pseudogenic, an earlier analysis of some 540 of the donors relied on high-throughput TCR beta sequencing. Both class I and class II loci were covered by HLA typing, at four-digit resolution. Every repertoire in the discovery cohort had been generated on one and the same sequencing platform. A later genetic analysis took genome-wide SNP genotypes for about 55% of the 666 donors and used that subset as a discovery cohort. Broader findings and caveats from the paper: Some IMGT-functional V segments, including TRBV6-2 and TRBV6-3, could not be distinguished by the 87-base-pair reads and were therefore excluded. In an earlier analysis of around 500 of the donors, most TCR beta V segments appeared in productive rearrangements about 87% or about 30% of the time, broadly matching IMGT annotations. In a later analysis, most CMV-associated TCR beta chains were found to appear HLA-restricted, with HLA associations seemingly driven largely by CMV exposure. V-gene and J-gene trimming of TCR beta chains was associated with a missense DCLRE1C variant in a later genetic analysis, and the association was replicated in an independent cohort. A further reported finding was that TCR beta sequences accurately predicted the HLA-A and HLA-B alleles for most subjects in the first cohort. Roughly uniform sequencing depth across donors was assumed in presence/absence analyses, although this assumption may not hold. A later analysis found that HLA-associated TCR beta chains were more clonally expanded and had lower generation probabilities than equally common non-associated chains. HLA typing was unavailable for some donors at each locus, so association tests used only the typed subset. A later analysis found that TCR association rates varied across HLA loci, with DRB1 alleles showing the most associated TCRs and HLA-C alleles the fewest. Linkage disequilibrium might explain the correlated functional status among segregating V segments, but an unknown experimental factor could not be ruled out. The classifier was reported to diagnose cytomegalovirus status with high specificity and sensitivity in both the original and validation cohorts. While some public TCRs were present in many individuals, most TCR sequences turned up only very rarely across donors. For the cohort, immune exposure information was limited to CMV serostatus. At a false discovery rate of 0.05, a later analysis linked around 17,000 TCR beta sequences to specific HLA alleles. A later analysis reported that several top co-occurrence clusters appeared linked to parvovirus B19, influenza, CMV and Epstein-Barr virus. Three of the identified cytomegalovirus-associated TCR beta chains were confirmed in vitro to be specific for cytomegalovirus antigens. In the study, some 160 TCR beta chains were listed as associated with cytomegalovirus. This cohort had only TCR beta chains sequenced, and the lack of alpha or paired-chain data limited which features could be detected. When HLA alleles, especially DR and DQ, strongly co-occurred, attributing TCR associations to individual alleles was difficult. The earlier analysis of a few hundred of the donors excluded 15 to 20 rarely observed V segments, including chromosome 9 orphons, because counts were too low. Compared with the roughly 670-donor mean, donors in an Asian-associated ancestry cluster had fewer N-insertions in productive TCRs, according to a later genetic analysis. According to the authors, the approach could potentially be generalized to other disease states and immunological phenotypes. A cluster of highly shared sequence variants was judged likely to be a technical artifact of the sequencing pipeline.

The receptor library was made with the immunoSEQ multiplex PCR assay. The multiplex PCR relied on a mix of 60 forward primers for TCR Vbeta segments and 13 reverse primers for TCR Jbeta segments. A multiplex PCR assay on genomic DNA amplified the CDR3 region of rearranged TCR beta genes. Amplified TCR beta libraries were sequenced as 87-base-pair reads on the Illumina HiSeq System. The original methods were these. A later analysis tallied 70 million to 100 million unique TCR beta chains across the 666 repertoires, and around 12 million of those chains were shared by two or more donors. A nearest-neighbor algorithm error-corrected the raw reads and collapsed the reads into unique sequences, merging closely related sequences to remove PCR and sequencing errors. V, D and J gene segments were assigned by aligning CDR3 sequences to IMGT reference sequences. Each retained sequence needed at least a six-nucleotide match to both a V gene segment and a J gene segment. Rearrangements were called productive when the CDR3 lacked stop codons and stayed in frame with V and J; all others were non-productive. CDR3 was defined according to IMGT convention as the region running from the second conserved V-encoded cysteine to the conserved J-encoded phenylalanine. The earlier analysis of some 600 of the donors excluded sequences that lacked an unambiguous match to a single V gene segment. An earlier analysis of some 610 of the donors called V segments functional above 56.7% productive rearrangements and segregating when the between-donor standard deviation exceeded 5%. To diagnose cytomegalovirus status from the catalog of TCR beta chain sequences, a statistical classification framework was built. In a later analysis, TCR nucleotide sequences were compared against IMGT/GENE-DB human TR gene sequences so that V and J genes could be assigned. The TCRdist pipeline was used in a later analysis to assign CDR3 sequences and most-parsimonious VDJ recombination scenarios. In a later analysis, each TCR beta chain was defined by its CDR3 amino acid sequence together with its V-gene family, and reads lacking a unique V-gene family were excluded. In a later analysis, around 600 highly shared, low-generation-probability nucleotide sequences were removed to address suspected cross-contamination and a sequencing artifact. In a later analysis, a clonal expansion index for each public chain was calculated from normalized within-repertoire ranks of inferred template counts. Generation probabilities in a later analysis came from a VDJ recombination model fitted to out-of-frame rearrangements, and those results were checked against IGoR. A later analysis scored TCR-TCR, TCR-HLA and TCR-CMV co-occurrence with hypergeometric tests, applying a repertoire-size bias correction to TCR pairs. In a later analysis, false discovery rates were estimated by permuting HLA or CMV assignments 20 times. In a later analysis, co-occurring TCRs were grouped with DBSCAN, and TCRdist sequence similarity was added when clustering was performed within HLA-allele-positive subsets. Repertoires with fewer than 30,000 or more than 120,000 public chains, plus five repertoires with anomalous nucleotide sharing, were excluded from co-occurrence clustering. The source is immuneACCESS, and TCRdb retained only in-frame sequences with V and J called. Part of the clones is not carried over; for the studies checked, unresolved V genes explain less than half of this, and the remainder is unexplained. V and J calls plus clone size are reproduced from that table; the DNA served to infer D and trimming. Counted in this sample were about 69,000 clones; about 70% of them appeared once. In total, the top ten clones hold 9.5% to 13% of the sample.

About this clone: This clone's antigen is unknown. Base qualities are not at hand, and no much larger clone is one base apart.

The cohort comprised approximately 700 healthy bone marrow donors. At the time of sampling, all cohort members were nominally healthy, though unrecorded immune exposures were likely present. The donor was CMV seronegative and was included in the group of a few hundred seronegative cohort members. Every donor gave a peripheral blood sample, and the peripheral blood mononuclear cells from that sample were used for TCR beta sequencing. The Qiagen DNeasy Blood Extraction Kit was used to extract genomic DNA from the blood cell samples. CDR1 and CDR2 are drawn from the germline V gene (reference sequence): MNHNY, SVGAGI. From cysteine to phenylalanine, the CDR3 is 15 amino acids long. Only CDR3 DNA remains: 45 bases, in frame from the first base. The junction shows trimming of 4 bases on V and 2 bases on J, plus 12 bases between the germline ends.

Recombination linked TRBV6-6 to TRBJ2-1; TRBD1 might be the D gene, on 5 matching bases. This receptor was taken from a woman in her thirties in good health and CMV-seronegative. The sequenced material came from PBMCs. The nucleotides are TGTGCCAGCAGTTCTGACAGAGGAACCTACAATGAGCAGTTCTTC. This encodes CASSSDRGTYNEQFF.